The T cell receptor beta chain under discussion was sequenced for a study of blood T cell repertoires in COVID-19. In the study overall: From the United States, Italy and Spain came samples of acute and convalescent COVID-19. The analysed material was cDNA or gDNA that came from T cells, B-cell-depleted T cells, or PBMCs.

Trimming took 5 bases from V and 7 from J; bases not matched to a gene: 8. The CDR3 sequence is 15 residues long. CDR1 is MNHEY and CDR2 is SVGAGI in the germline V gene. As processed by the authors: Amplification of reference gene primers provided the estimated nucleated cell counts. TCRdb's copy holds only in-frame clones and misses some; the assay was immunoSEQ multiplex PCR. That table is the source of V, J and clone size, and D and trimming were worked out from the DNA. This sample has about 94,000 clones; 65% to 85% occur once, and the top ten carry 6.3%. The TCR sequence derives from a man in his fifties or sixties with acute or convalescent COVID-19. Sequenced sample: peripheral blood. The rearrangement uses TRBV6-5 and TRBJ1-5; TRBD1 matches at 10 bases. This CDR3 is CASSLRTGGVQPQHF. DNA of the CDR3: TGTGCCAGCAGTCTCCGGACAGGGGGAGTCCAGCCCCAGCATTTT.